This T cell receptor beta chain was recorded in a study of T cells in tumors after PD-1 blockade. About the study: Prior checkpoint blockade, systemic immunosuppressant use, or anti-cancer therapy within 4 weeks excluded patients. Each patient got pembrolizumab 200 mg every 3 weeks or cemiplimab 350 mg every 2 weeks. During anti-PD-1 treatment, some patients continued daily vismodegib 150 mg.

Tumor or blood genomic DNA was sequenced, with inputs of roughly 550 ng to 6,500 ng. Libraries were prepared by immunoSEQ multiplex PCR; TCRdb keeps only in-frame clonotypes and omits some of them. The sample lists approximately 60,000 clones, around 72% occurring once. V gave up 5 bases and J gave up 2 bases; unmatched junction bases: 7. The CDR3 sequence is 15 residues long. Per the germline V gene, CDR1 is LGHNT and CDR2 is FRNRAP. Sequenced material: PBMCs, taken after anti-PD-1 treatment. This receptor was taken from a human donor with basal cell carcinoma. The chain has TRBV12-5 and TRBJ2-5, with 8 bases lining up with TRBD1. The CDR3 loop is CASGGGTGAQETQYF. The CDR3 coding sequence is TGTGCTAGTGGTGGCGGGACAGGAGCTCAAGAGACCCAGTACTTC.